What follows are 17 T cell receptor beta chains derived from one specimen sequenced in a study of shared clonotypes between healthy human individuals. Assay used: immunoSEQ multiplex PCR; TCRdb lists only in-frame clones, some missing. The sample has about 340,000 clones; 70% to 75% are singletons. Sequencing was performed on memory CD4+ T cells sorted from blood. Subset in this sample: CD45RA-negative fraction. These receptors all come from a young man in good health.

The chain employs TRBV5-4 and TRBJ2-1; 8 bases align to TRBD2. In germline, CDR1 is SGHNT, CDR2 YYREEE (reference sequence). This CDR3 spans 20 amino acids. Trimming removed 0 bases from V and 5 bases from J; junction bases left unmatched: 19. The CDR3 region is CASSLVASGLDKLPNNEQFF. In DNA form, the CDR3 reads TGTGCCAGCAGCTTGGTGGCTAGCGGGCTAGACAAGCTACCTAACAATGAGCAGTTCTTC. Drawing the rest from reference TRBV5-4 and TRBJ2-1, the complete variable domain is ETGVTQSPTHLIKTRGQQVTLRCSSQSGHNTVSWYQQALGQGPQFIFQYYREEENGRGNFPPRFSGLQFPNYSSELNVNALELDDSALYLCASSLVASGLDKLPNNEQFFGPGTRLTVL.

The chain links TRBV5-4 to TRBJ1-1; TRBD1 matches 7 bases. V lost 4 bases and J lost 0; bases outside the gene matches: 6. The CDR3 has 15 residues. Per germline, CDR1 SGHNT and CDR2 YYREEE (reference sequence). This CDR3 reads CASSPGTAMNTEAFF. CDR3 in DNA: TGTGCCAGCAGCCCCGGGACAGCCATGAACACTGAAGCTTTCTTT.

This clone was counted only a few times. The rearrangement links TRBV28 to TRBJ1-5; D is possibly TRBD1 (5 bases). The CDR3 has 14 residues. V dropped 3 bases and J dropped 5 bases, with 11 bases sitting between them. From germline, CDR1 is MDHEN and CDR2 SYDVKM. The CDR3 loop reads CASSFRGLDQPQHF. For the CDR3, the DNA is TGTGCCAGCAGTTTCCGGGGACTCGATCAGCCCCAGCATTTT.

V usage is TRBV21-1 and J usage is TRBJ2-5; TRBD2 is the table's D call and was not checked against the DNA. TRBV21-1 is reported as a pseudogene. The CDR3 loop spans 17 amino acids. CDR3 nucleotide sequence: TGTGCCAGCAGCAAGGTCAGGACTAGCGGATCTCAAGAGACCCAGTACTTC. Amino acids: CASSKVRTSGSQETQYF.

CDR3 coding DNA: TGTGCCAGCAGCCAAACGGGACGATGGGACACTGAAGCTTTCTTT. This codes for CASSQTGRWDTEAFF. This sequence joins TRBV14 and TRBJ1-1, with D maybe TRBD1 (5 bases). Trimming took 2 bases from V and 3 from J, leaving 13 bases between them. The germline V gene has CDR1 SGHDN and CDR2 FVKESK. The CDR3 covers 15 residues.

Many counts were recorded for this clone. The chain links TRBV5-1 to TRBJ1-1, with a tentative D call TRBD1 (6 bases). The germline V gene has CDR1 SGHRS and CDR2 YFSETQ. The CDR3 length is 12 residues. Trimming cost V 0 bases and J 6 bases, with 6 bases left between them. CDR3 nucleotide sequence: TGCGCCAGCAGCTTGGGGGGGCCTGAAGCTTTCTTT. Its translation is CASSLGGPEAFF.

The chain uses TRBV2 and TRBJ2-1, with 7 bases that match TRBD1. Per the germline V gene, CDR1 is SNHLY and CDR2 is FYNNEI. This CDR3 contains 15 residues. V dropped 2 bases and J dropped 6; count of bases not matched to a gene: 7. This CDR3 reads CASSERQGLLNEQFF. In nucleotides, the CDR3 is TGTGCCAGCAGTGAAAGACAGGGCTTACTCAATGAGCAGTTCTTC.

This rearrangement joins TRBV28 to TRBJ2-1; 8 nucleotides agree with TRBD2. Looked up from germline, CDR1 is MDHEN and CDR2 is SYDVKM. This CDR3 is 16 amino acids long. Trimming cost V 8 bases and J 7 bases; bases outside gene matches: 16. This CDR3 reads CASQTSWTSLLNEQFF. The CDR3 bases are TGTGCCAGCCAAACCTCTTGGACTAGCCTTTTGAATGAGCAGTTCTTC.

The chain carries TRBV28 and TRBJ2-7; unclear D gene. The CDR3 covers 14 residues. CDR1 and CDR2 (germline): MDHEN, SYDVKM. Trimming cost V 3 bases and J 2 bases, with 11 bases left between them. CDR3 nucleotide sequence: TGTGCCAGCAGTTTTGGCGGAATTGCCTACGAGCAGTACTTC. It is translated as CASSFGGIAYEQYF.

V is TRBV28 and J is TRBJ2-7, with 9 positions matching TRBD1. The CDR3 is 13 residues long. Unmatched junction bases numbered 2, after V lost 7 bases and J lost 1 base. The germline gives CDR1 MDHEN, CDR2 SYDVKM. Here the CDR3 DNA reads TGTGCCAGCACCGGGACAGGGTCCTACGAGCAGTACTTC. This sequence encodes CASTGTGSYEQYF. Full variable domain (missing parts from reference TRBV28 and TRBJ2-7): DVKVTQSSRYLVKRTGEKVFLECVQDMDHENMFWYRQDPGLGLRLIYFSYDVKMKEKGDIPEGYSVSREKKERFSLILESASTNQTSMYLCASTGTGSYEQYFGPGTRLTVT.

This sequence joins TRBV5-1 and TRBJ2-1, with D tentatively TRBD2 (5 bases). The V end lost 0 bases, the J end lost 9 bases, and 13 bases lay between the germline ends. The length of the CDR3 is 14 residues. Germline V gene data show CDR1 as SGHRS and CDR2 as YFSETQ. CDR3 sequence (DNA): TGCGCCAGCAGCTTGGGGAGGCTAGGGCTTGAGCAGTTCTTC. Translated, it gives CASSLGRLGLEQFF.

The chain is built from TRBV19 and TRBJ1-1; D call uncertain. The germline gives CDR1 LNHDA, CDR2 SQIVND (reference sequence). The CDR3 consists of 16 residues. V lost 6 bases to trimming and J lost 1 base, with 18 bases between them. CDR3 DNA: TGTGCCAGTAGCGCCTTCCAACGCCCAGGGAACACTGAAGCTTTCTTT. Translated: CASSAFQRPGNTEAFF. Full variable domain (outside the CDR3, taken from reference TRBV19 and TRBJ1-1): DGGITQSPKYLFRKEGQNVTLSCEQNLNHDAMYWYRQDPGQGLRLIYYSQIVNDFQKGDIAEGYSVSREKKESFPLTVTSAQKNPTAFYLCASSAFQRPGNTEAFFGQGTRLTVV.

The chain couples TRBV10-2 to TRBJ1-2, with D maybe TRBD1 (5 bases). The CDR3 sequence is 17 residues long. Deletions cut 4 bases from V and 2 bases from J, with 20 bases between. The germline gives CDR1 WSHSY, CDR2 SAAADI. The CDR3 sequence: CASSGQIQFPHNYGYTF. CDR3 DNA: TGCGCCAGCAGTGGACAGATTCAGTTCCCCCACAACTATGGCTACACCTTC.

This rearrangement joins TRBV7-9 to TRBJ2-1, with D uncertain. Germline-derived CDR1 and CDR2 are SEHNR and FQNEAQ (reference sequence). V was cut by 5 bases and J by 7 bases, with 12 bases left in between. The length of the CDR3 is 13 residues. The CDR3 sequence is CASSLRTINEQFF. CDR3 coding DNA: TGTGCCAGCAGCCTACGGACGATAAATGAGCAGTTCTTC.

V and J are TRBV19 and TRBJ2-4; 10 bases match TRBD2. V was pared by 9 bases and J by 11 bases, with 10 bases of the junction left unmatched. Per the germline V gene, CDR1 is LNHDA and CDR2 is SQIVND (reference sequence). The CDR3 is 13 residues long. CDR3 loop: CASRAGGPFLQYF. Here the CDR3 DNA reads TGTGCCAGCAGAGCGGGAGGGCCGTTTCTTCAGTACTTC.

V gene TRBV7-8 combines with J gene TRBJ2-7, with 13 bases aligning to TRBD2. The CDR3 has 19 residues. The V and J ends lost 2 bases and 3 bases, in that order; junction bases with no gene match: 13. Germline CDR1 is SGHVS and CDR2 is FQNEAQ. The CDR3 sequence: CASSLKAELAGGPVYEQYF. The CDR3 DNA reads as TGTGCCAGCAGCTTAAAAGCTGAACTAGCGGGAGGGCCCGTCTACGAGCAGTACTTC.

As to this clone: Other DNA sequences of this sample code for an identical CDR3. CDR3 residues: CASRTGDTEAFF. The CDR3 coding sequence is TGTGCCAGCAGGACAGGGGACACTGAAGCTTTCTTT. The chain has TRBV6-5 and TRBJ1-1; 8 bases line up with TRBD1. This CDR3 is built from 12 residues. The V gene end was trimmed by 6 bases and the J gene end by 3 bases; junction bases not matched to a gene: 0. Germline assignment: CDR1 MNHEY and CDR2 SVGAGI.